This T cell receptor (beta chain) was identified in a study of patients and donors after allogeneic stem cell transplantation. Germline values: CDR1 MGHRA, CDR2 YSYEKL. The V end lost 0 bases, the J end lost 2 bases, and 10 bases lay between the germline ends. There are 15 residues in the CDR3. TCRdb re-analysed the RT-PCR reads in MiXCR, keeping a single row per CDR3 protein. The sample yields about a million distinct CDR3 sequences, approximately 19% seen once. The receptor comes from a human donor who was either an allogeneic HSCT recipient or a stem cell or donor lymphocyte infusion donor (not recorded which). It is not recorded whose cells these are; they may come from a transplant donor. Specimen: blood, either unsorted or a sorted T cell fraction (not recorded which). This chain connects TRBV4-1 to TRBJ1-1; D is perhaps TRBD1 (5 bases). The CDR3 DNA sequence: TGCGCCAGCAGCCAAGATGGGACCGCAAACACTGAAGCTTTCTTT. As protein: CASSQDGTANTEAFF.